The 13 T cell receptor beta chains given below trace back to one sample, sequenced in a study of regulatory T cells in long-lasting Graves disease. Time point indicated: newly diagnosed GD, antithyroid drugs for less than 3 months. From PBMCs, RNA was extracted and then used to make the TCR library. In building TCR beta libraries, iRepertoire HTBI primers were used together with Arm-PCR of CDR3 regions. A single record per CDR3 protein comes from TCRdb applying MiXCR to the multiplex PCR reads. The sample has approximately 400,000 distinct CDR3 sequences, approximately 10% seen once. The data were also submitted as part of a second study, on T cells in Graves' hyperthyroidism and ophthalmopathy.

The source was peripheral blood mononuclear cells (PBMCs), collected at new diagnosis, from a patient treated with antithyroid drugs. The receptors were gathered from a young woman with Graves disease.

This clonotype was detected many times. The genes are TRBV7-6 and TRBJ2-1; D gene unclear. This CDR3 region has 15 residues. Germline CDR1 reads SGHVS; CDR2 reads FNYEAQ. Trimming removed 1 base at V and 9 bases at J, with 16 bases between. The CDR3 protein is CASSLVKGNGFEQFF. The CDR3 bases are TGTGCCAGCAGCTTAGTAAAAGGAAATGGGTTTGAGCAGTTCTTC. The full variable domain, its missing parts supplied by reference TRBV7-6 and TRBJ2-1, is GAGVSQSPRYKVTKRGQDVALRCDPISGHVSLYWYRQALGQGPEFLTYFNYEAQQDKSGLPNDRFSAERPEGSISTLTIQRTEQRDSAMYRCASSLVKGNGFEQFFGPGTRLTVL.

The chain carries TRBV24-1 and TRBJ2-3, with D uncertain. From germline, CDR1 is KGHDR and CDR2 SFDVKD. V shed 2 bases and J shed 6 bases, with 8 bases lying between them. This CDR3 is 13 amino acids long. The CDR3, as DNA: TGTGCCACCAGTGATTCCAGTTTTGATACGCAGTATTTT. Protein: CATSDSSFDTQYF.

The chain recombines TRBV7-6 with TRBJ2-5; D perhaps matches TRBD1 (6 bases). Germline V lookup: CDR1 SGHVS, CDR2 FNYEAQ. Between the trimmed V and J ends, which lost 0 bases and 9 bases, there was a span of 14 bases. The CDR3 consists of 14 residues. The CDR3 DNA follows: TGTGCCAGCAGCTTAGCATCAGGGGCCGGTCCCCAGTACTTC. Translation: CASSLASGAGPQYF. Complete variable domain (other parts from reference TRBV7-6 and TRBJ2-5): GAGVSQSPRYKVTKRGQDVALRCDPISGHVSLYWYRQALGQGPEFLTYFNYEAQQDKSGLPNDRFSAERPEGSISTLTIQRTEQRDSAMYRCASSLASGAGPQYFGPGTRLLVL.

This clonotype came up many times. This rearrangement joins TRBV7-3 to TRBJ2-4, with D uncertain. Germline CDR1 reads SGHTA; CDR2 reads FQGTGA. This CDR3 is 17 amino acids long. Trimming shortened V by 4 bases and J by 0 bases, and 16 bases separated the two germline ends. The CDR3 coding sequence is TGTGCCAGCAGCTCCAAACATGGGAACGAAGCCAAAAACATTCAGTACTTC. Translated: CASSSKHGNEAKNIQYF.

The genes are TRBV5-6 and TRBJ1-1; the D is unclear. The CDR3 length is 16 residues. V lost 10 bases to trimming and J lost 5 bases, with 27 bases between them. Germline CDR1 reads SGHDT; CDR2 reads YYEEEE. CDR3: CAGNCDIIPSGTEAFF. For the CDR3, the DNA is TGTGCCGGAAATTGTGACATTATCCCCTCGGGGACTGAAGCTTTCTTT.

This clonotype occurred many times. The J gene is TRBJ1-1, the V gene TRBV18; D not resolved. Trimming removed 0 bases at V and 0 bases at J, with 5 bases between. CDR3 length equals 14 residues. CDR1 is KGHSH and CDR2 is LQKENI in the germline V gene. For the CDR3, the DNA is TGTGCCAGCTCACCACCGTCGTTGAACACTGAAGCTTTCTTT. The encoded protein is CASSPPSLNTEAFF.

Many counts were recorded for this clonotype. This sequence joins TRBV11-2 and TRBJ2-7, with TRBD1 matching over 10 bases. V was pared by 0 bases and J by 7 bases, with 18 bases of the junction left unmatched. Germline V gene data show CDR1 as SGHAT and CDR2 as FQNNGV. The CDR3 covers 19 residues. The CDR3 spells CASSLDKSNWWDRGREQYF. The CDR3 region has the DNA TGTGCCAGCAGCTTAGATAAGAGTAATTGGTGGGACAGGGGCCGGGAGCAGTACTTC.

The CDR3 protein is CASSQETGREWGPNGYTF. CDR3 in DNA: TGTGCCAGCAGCCAAGAGACCGGGAGGGAGTGGGGGCCAAATGGCTACACCTTC. V is TRBV14 and J is TRBJ1-2, with D perhaps TRBD1 (6 bases). The V gene lost 0 bases and the J gene lost 6 bases, with 23 bases spanning the gap. This CDR3 contains 18 residues. Germline CDR1 and CDR2: SGHDN and FVKESK.

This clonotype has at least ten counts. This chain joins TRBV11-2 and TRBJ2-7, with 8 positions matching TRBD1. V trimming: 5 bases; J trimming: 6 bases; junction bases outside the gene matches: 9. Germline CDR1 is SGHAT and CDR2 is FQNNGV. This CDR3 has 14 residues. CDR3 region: CASSPQGVLGEQYV. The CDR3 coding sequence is TGTGCCAGCAGCCCACAGGGGGTTCTCGGCGAGCAGTACGTC.

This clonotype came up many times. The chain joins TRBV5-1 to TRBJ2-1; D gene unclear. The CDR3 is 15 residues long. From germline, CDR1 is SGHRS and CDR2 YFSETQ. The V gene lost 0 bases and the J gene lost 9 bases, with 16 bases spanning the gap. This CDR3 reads CASSLAGQIWGEQFF. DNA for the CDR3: TGCGCCAGCAGCTTGGCCGGGCAGATATGGGGTGAGCAGTTCTTC.

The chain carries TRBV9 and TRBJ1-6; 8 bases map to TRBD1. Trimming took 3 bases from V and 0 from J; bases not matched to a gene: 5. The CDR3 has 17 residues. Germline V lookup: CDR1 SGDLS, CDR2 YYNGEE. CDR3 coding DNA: TGTGCCAGCAGCGCCGGACAGGGAAGCTCCTATAATTCACCCCTCCACTTT. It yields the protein CASSAGQGSSYNSPLHF.

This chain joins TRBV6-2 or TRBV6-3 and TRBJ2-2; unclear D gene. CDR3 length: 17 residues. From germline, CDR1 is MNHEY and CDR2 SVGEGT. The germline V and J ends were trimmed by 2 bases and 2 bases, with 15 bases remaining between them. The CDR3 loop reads CASSYGSIRLNTGELFF. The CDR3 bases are TGTGCCAGCAGTTACGGCTCGATCAGGTTAAACACCGGGGAGCTGTTTTTT.

CDR3 residues: CASSRAGTSATEQFF. CDR3 DNA: TGTGCCAGCAGCAGAGCGGGGACTAGCGCTACTGAGCAGTTCTTC. This sequence joins TRBV3-1 and TRBJ2-1; 10 bases agree with TRBD2. This CDR3 region has 15 residues. The V gene end was trimmed by 5 bases and the J gene end by 9 bases; junction bases not matched to a gene: 10. CDR1 and CDR2 (germline): LGHDT, YNNKEL (reference sequence).